These 5 T cell receptor beta chains came from one sample sequenced in a study of control samples from healthy donors and cancer patients. Libraries were prepared by immunoSEQ multiplex PCR; TCRdb keeps only in-frame clonotypes and omits some of them. The sample has fewer than 200,000 clones, 70% to 90% seen once. Sample: blood. These receptors were taken from a man younger than 40 in good health.

The rearrangement links TRBV7-2 to TRBJ2-7; possibly TRBD1 for D (5 bases). CDR1 is SGHTA and CDR2 is FQGNSA in the germline V gene. CDR3 length: 15 residues. V was shortened by 5 bases and J by 2 bases, with 16 bases between the two germline ends. This CDR3 is CASSPTASNAYEQYF. The CDR3 nucleotides are TGTGCCAGCAGCCCGACAGCTTCCAACGCCTACGAGCAGTACTTC.

The rearrangement links TRBV19 to TRBJ1-2, with D hard to call. The V end was cut by 3 bases, the J end by 5 bases, with 10 bases between. The V gene's germline CDR1 is LNHDA and CDR2 SQIVND (reference sequence). The CDR3 sequence is 13 residues long. In nucleotides, the CDR3 is TGTGCCAGTAGTATGAACGGCCTTTATGGCTACACCTTC. Translating it yields CASSMNGLYGYTF. Using reference TRBV19 and TRBJ1-2 for the parts outside the CDR3, the full variable domain is DGGITQSPKYLFRKEGQNVTLSCEQNLNHDAMYWYRQDPGQGLRLIYYSQIVNDFQKGDIAEGYSVSREKKESFPLTVTSAQKNPTAFYLCASSMNGLYGYTFGSGTRLTVV.

This clone was seen only a few times. CDR3 in DNA: TGTGCCAGCAGTTTAGGCAGGGTGGCCACTGAAGCTTTCTTT. This codes for CASSLGRVATEAFF. The chain recombines TRBV28 with TRBJ1-1; weak D call: TRBD1 (5 bases). The germline V gene has CDR1 MDHEN and CDR2 SYDVKM. The CDR3 is made up of 14 amino acids. V was pared by 2 bases and J by 4 bases, with 11 bases between.

This chain links TRBV5-8 with TRBJ1-2; no clear D. This CDR3 is 14 amino acids long. Per germline, CDR1 SGHTS and CDR2 YDEGEE. The ends were cut back, 1 base at V and 6 bases at J, with 13 bases in the middle. The CDR3 here is CASSLLAGIDGYTF. The CDR3 DNA is TGTGCCAGCAGCTTGTTGGCGGGAATAGATGGCTACACCTTC.

This chain connects TRBV3-1 (or the pseudogene TRBV3-2) to TRBJ1-4; D remains ambiguous. CDR3 length: 14 residues. Per the germline V gene, CDR1 is LGHDT and CDR2 is YNNKEL (reference sequence). Trimming left V 2 bases short and J 3 bases short, with 7 bases between. CDR3 protein: CASSQRGPNEKLFF. CDR3 sequence (DNA): TGTGCCAGCAGCCAACGGGGTCCTAATGAAAAACTGTTTTTT.